One and the same sample provided the 22 T cell receptor beta chains below, sequenced in a study of shared clonotypes between healthy human individuals. Only in-frame clones appear in the TCRdb table, and some are missing; sequencing was by immunoSEQ multiplex PCR. Here the sample spans around 500,000 clones, 70% to 85% being singletons. Sequenced: PBMCs. Receptors were obtained from a woman aged 40 to 50 in good health. Some clones in this sample may be carry-over from other donors' samples.

The chain carries TRBV6-5 and TRBJ2-1; TRBD2 is a possible D gene (5 bases). The germline CDR1 and CDR2 sequences are MNHEY and SVGAGI. V shed 5 bases and J shed 6 bases, with 17 bases lying between them. CDR3 length: 15 residues. CDR3 sequence reads: CASSPNQWGANEQFF. The CDR3 DNA is TGTGCCAGCAGTCCAAATCAATGGGGAGCCAATGAGCAGTTCTTC.

To note about this clone: Other DNA sequences in this specimen translate into the identical CDR3. The chain has TRBV18 and TRBJ1-1; TRBD1 agrees at 8 bases. The J segment lost 0 bases and the V segment lost 3 bases, leaving 0 bases of the junction unmatched. CDR1 and CDR2 from the germline V gene are KGHSH and LQKENI. The CDR3 extends over 14 amino acids. CDR3 sequence (DNA): TGTGCCAGCTCACCGGGACAGGTGAACACTGAAGCTTTCTTT. It translates to CASSPGQVNTEAFF.

This chain connects TRBV27 to TRBJ2-5; 12 nucleotides align to TRBD1. With V trimmed by 3 bases and J by 5 bases, 4 bases remained unmatched. The CDR3 has 15 amino acids. Germline lookup yields CDR1 MNHEY and CDR2 SMNVEV (reference sequence). The CDR3 sequence: CASSFWDRGLETQYF. The CDR3 coding sequence is TGTGCCAGCAGTTTTTGGGACAGGGGGCTGGAGACCCAGTACTTC.

This clone occurred a few times. This chain links TRBV27 with TRBJ2-2; D is perhaps TRBD2 (7 bases). Looked up from germline, CDR1 is MNHEY and CDR2 is SMNVEV (reference sequence). The V and J ends lost 8 bases and 6 bases respectively, with 19 bases between them. The CDR3 runs to 15 residues. CDR3 nucleotide sequence: TGTGCCAGCGGGAGGGGGACTCCGGGGGCCGGGGAGCTGTTTTTT. Its translation is CASGRGTPGAGELFF.

The rearrangement uses TRBV2 and TRBJ1-2, with D possibly being TRBD1 (6 bases). The CDR3 length is 15 residues. Germline V gene data show CDR1 as SNHLY and CDR2 as FYNNEI. Between the trimmed V and J ends, which lost 7 bases and 2 bases, there was a span of 17 bases. The DNA of the CDR3 is TGTGCCAGCACTGAGCTCTGGGACACAAACTATGGCTACACCTTC. Its translation is CASTELWDTNYGYTF.

This clone was counted many times. V usage is TRBV6-5 and J usage is TRBJ2-1; no clear D. The CDR3 sequence is 15 residues long. Deletions cut 7 bases from V and 7 bases from J, with 20 bases between. Germline V CDR1 and CDR2: MNHEY, SVGAGI. In nucleotides, the CDR3 is TGTGCCAGCACCTTCACACCTGACTCCGGGAATGAGCAGTTCTTC. Amino acids: CASTFTPDSGNEQFF.

The chain has TRBV29-1 and TRBJ2-5; D possibly matches TRBD1 or TRBD2 (6 bases each). From germline, CDR1 is SQVTM and CDR2 ANQGSEA. Trimming removed 0 bases at V and 11 bases at J, with 10 bases between. This CDR3 is 11 amino acids long. The CDR3 here is CSVEEGGGQYF. The CDR3, as DNA: TGCAGCGTTGAAGAGGGGGGCGGACAGTACTTC.

The V call is TRBV11-3, the J call TRBJ2-1; TRBD1 or TRBD2 may be the D gene (6 bases each). The CDR3 is 15 residues long. Germline lookup yields CDR1 SGHNT and CDR2 YENEEA. Trimming took 2 bases from V and 5 from J, leaving 13 bases between them. The CDR3, as DNA: TGTGCCAGCAGCTTAAAGGGGGGAGAGAACAATGAGCAGTTCTTC. Translation gives CASSLKGGENNEQFF.

The genes are TRBV30 and TRBJ1-2; D call uncertain. Germline CDR1 reads GTSNPN; CDR2 reads SVGIG (reference sequence). This CDR3 region has 15 residues. The V gene lost 0 bases and the J gene lost 2 bases, with 13 bases spanning the gap. DNA of the CDR3: TGTGCCTGGAGTGTACGGAGGGTATCGAACTATGGCTACACCTTC. This sequence encodes CAWSVRRVSNYGYTF. Using reference TRBV30 and TRBJ1-2 for the parts outside the CDR3, the full variable domain is SQTIHQWPATLVQPVGSPLSLECTVEGTSNPNLYWYRQAAGRGLQLLFYSVGIGQISSEVPQNLSASRPQDRQFILSSKKLLLSDSGFYLCAWSVRRVSNYGYTFGSGTRLTVV.

This chain joins TRBV5-4 and TRBJ2-5; tentatively, D is TRBD2 (6 bases). Trimming shortened V by 4 bases and J by 5 bases, and 15 bases separated the two germline ends. The CDR3 sequence is 14 residues long. Germline V CDR1 and CDR2: SGHNT, YYREEE (reference sequence). CDR3 nucleotide sequence: TGTGCCAGCAGCCTGGGACGGGGGATTGAGACCCAGTACTTC. It codes for CASSLGRGIETQYF.

The CDR3 DNA reads TGTGCCAGCAGTGAATGGCCTAGCGGGAGGGGGGGCACAGATACGCAGTATTTT. Amino acid sequence: CASSEWPSGRGGTDTQYF. V is TRBV6-1 and J is TRBJ2-3, with 12 bases that match TRBD2. Germline lookup yields CDR1 MNHNS and CDR2 SASEGT. The CDR3 has 18 amino acids. Losses at the gene ends were 2 bases for V and 1 base for J; bases not matched to a gene: 7.

The chain couples TRBV15 to TRBJ1-6; D is unclear. The CDR3 is made up of 16 amino acids. Germline CDR1 and CDR2: LNHNV and YYDKDF (reference sequence). V was shortened by 2 bases and J by 10 bases, with 18 bases between the two germline ends. The CDR3 here is CATSRTTVTENSPLHF. CDR3 coding DNA: TGTGCCACCAGCAGAACGACGGTGACTGAGAACTCACCCCTCCACTTT.

This chain connects TRBV5-1 to TRBJ2-3; TRBD2 is a possible D gene (5 bases). Germline CDR1 is SGHRS and CDR2 is YFSETQ. Trimming shortened V by 8 bases and J by 0 bases, and 13 bases separated the two germline ends. This CDR3 comprises 14 residues. The CDR3 bases are TGCGCCAGTGTAGCGACTTCTAGCACAGATACGCAGTATTTT. Its translation is CASVATSSTDTQYF.

This clone was seen a handful of times. This chain links TRBV21-1 with TRBJ1-5. TRBV21-1 has pseudogene status. This CDR3 contains 15 residues. The CDR3 is CASSNAPYSNQPQHF. The CDR3, as DNA: TGTGCCAGCAGCAATGCCCCTTATAGCAATCAGCCCCAGCATTTT.

The rearrangement joins TRBV4-3 to TRBJ2-5; 12 bases are a match to TRBD2. The J call is uncertain, as TRBJ2-7 better fits the DNA end. Germline assignment: CDR1 LGHNA and CDR2 YSLEER. This CDR3 is built from 16 residues. CDR3 sequence (DNA): TGCGCCAGCAGCCAAGCCCTAGCGGGAGGGGGTTACGAGCAGTACTTC. Its protein product is CASSQALAGGGYEQYF.

The rearrangement links TRBV18 to TRBJ1-6; tentative D call: TRBD1 (6 bases). The CDR3 spans 15 residues. From germline, CDR1 is KGHSH and CDR2 LQKENI. The V gene lost 0 bases and the J gene lost 7 bases, with 10 bases spanning the gap. The CDR3 is CASSPPNRDNSPLHF. The CDR3, as DNA: TGTGCCAGCTCACCACCGAACAGGGACAATTCACCCCTCCACTTT.

This CDR3 is CASGKSAVHYTEAFF. The CDR3 nucleotides read TGTGCCAGCGGGAAGTCGGCAGTTCATTACACTGAAGCTTTCTTT. The rearrangement joins TRBV7-8 to TRBJ1-1; D uncertain. The germline V gene has CDR1 SGHVS and CDR2 FQNEAQ. The CDR3 sequence is 15 residues long. V shed 8 bases and J shed 3 bases, with 19 bases lying between them.

The chain recombines TRBV30 with TRBJ2-2; no clear D gene. The CDR3 has 12 amino acids. CDR1 and CDR2 from the germline V gene are GTSNPN and SVGIG (reference sequence). V gave up 0 bases and J gave up 4 bases, with 3 bases separating them. Written as DNA, the CDR3 is TGTGCCTGGAGTGTACTCACCGGGGAGCTGTTTTTT. Translated, it gives CAWSVLTGELFF.

The chain recombines TRBV14 with TRBJ2-3; 7 bases match TRBD2. The CDR3 contains 17 residues. The V gene's germline CDR1 is SGHDN and CDR2 FVKESK. J was trimmed by 3 bases and V by 1 base; bases with no gene match: 10. The DNA of the CDR3 is TGTGCCAGCAGCCAAGTCTGGGCGGGAGACCTTACAGATACGCAGTATTTT. It codes for CASSQVWAGDLTDTQYF.

The chain recombines TRBV28 with TRBJ1-5; D gene unclear. Germline CDR1 MDHEN, CDR2 SYDVKM. The CDR3 is 18 residues long. Trimming pared 5 bases from V and 3 bases from J, leaving 23 bases between. The CDR3 DNA follows: TGTGCCAGCAGTCTATTAGCCCCTACCCGGGAGCACAATCAGCCCCAGCATTTT. It encodes CASSLLAPTREHNQPQHF.

Notes on this clone: A far larger clone is only one base removed, so a read error is likely. It is unclear where the CDR3 begins or ends on the DNA, so no DNA is shown, and the CDR3 is as TCRdb lists it. This sequence joins TRBV28 and TRBJ1-2. The CDR3 is 12 residues long, ends included. Germline values: CDR1 MDHEN, CDR2 SYDVKM. CDR3 residues: CASNNSVGEGTF.

J is TRBJ2-1 and V is TRBV7-2; 9 bases match TRBD2. The CDR3 extends over 15 amino acids. After removal of 3 bases from V and 5 bases from J, the junction contained 5 bases not matched to a gene. Germline V gene sequence: CDR1 SGHTA, CDR2 FQGNSA. The CDR3 region is CASSFSGSNNNEQFF. As DNA, the CDR3 is TGTGCCAGCAGCTTTAGCGGGAGTAATAACAATGAGCAGTTCTTC.